The subject of this entry is one T cell receptor (beta chain). The table lists this clone with a few counts. Its antigen specificity is not known. Base-call qualities are not available, and no considerably larger clone is one nucleotide away. The germline V gene provides CDR1 SNHLY and CDR2 FYNNEI. Reading from cysteine to phenylalanine, the CDR3 counts 14 amino acids. Just the 42-base CDR3 DNA is kept, in frame starting at base 1. The germline V and J ends show losses of 4 bases and 7 bases respectively, and no gene match explains 5 bases of the junction. This sample is drawn from a study of cytomegalovirus exposure and HLA in healthy donors (dated by TCRdb to between 2016 and 2019). Broadly, across the study: In an earlier analysis of under 600 of the donors, 276 Gb of sequence data and roughly 100 million unique TCR beta sequences from about 190 million T cells were reported. The study was designed to test whether signatures of past pathogen exposure could be identified by cataloging public T cell receptors. The number of donors typed differed by locus, with roughly 620-630 for A, B, C, DRB1 and DQB1, around 500 for DQA1, over 600 for DPA1, and some 440 for DPB1. HLA typing included class I and class II loci at four-digit resolution. To study patterns of TCR occurrence, a later analysis re-analyzed previously published TCR beta repertoires from under 750 donors and added high-resolution HLA genotyping. To decide whether each TCR beta V gene segment behaved as functional or pseudogenic, an earlier analysis of some 600 of the donors relied on high-throughput TCR beta sequencing. To predict cytomegalovirus infection status, the study combined high-throughput TCR immunosequencing, statistical association of individual TCRs with disease status, and machine learning. Every repertoire in the discovery cohort had been generated on one and the same sequencing platform. Roughly 5 DR-DQ haplotypes were handled as single units for association and clustering because linkage in the cohort was strong. A later genetic analysis used genome-wide SNP genotypes for about 60% of the roughly 700 donors, treating that subset as a discovery cohort. Along with the roughly 710-subject first cohort, a separate validation cohort of roughly 110 different subjects was used. Donor age, sex, ethnicity and CMV serostatus were collected together with the repertoire data. Using immunosequencing, the study profiled T cell repertoires from around 680 subjects and related those repertoires to cytomegalovirus serostatus. Across about 380 genotyped donors of the cohort, an average of about 240,000 unique TCR beta nucleotide sequences per donor were sequenced, and roughly 17% of those sequences were non-productive. In the later analysis, no new phenotypic data were used to find candidate immune exposures; instead, reliance was placed on TCR beta sequences and their occurrence across donors. Roughly 300 gigabases of sequencing data and 70 million to 85 million unique TCR sequences were included in an early release covering roughly 700 HLA-typed donors. Among the roughly 400 genotyped donors, 81% belonged to the genetic ancestry cluster associated with self-reported Caucasian donors. The investigation overall reported the following: A later analysis found that TCR association rates varied across HLA loci, with DRB1 alleles showing the most associated TCRs and HLA-C alleles the fewest. In a later analysis, most CMV-associated TCR beta chains were found to appear HLA-restricted, with HLA associations seemingly driven largely by CMV exposure. In a later analysis, over 15,000 TCR beta sequences were associated with specific HLA alleles at a false discovery rate of 0.05. Some IMGT-functional V segments, including TRBV6-2 and TRBV6-3, could not be told apart with the 87-base-pair reads, so those segments were excluded. Most TCR sequences were seen in very few donors, while some public TCRs were found in many individuals. A further reported finding was that TCR beta sequences accurately predicted the HLA-A and HLA-B alleles for most subjects in the first cohort. Because counts were too low, seventeen rarely observed V segments, including chromosome 9 orphons, were left out of the earlier analysis of 587 of the donors. The authors suggested that the approach could potentially be extended to other disease states and immunological phenotypes. In vitro tests confirmed that a few of the cytomegalovirus-associated TCR beta chains recognize cytomegalovirus antigens. The classifier was reported to diagnose cytomegalovirus status with high specificity and sensitivity in both the original and validation cohorts. According to a later analysis, parvovirus B19, influenza, CMV and Epstein-Barr virus appeared linked to several top co-occurrence clusters. Only TCR beta chains were sequenced in this cohort, and the absence of alpha or paired-chain data limited detectable features. Because some donors lacked HLA typing at each locus, the association tests relied only on the typed subset. In a later analysis, HLA-associated TCR beta chains showed more clonal expansion and lower generation probabilities than non-associated chains that were equally common. For the cohort, immune exposure information was limited to CMV serostatus. When HLA alleles, especially DR and DQ, strongly co-occurred, attributing TCR associations to individual alleles was difficult. In an earlier analysis of 500 to 650 of the donors, most TCR beta V segments appeared in productive rearrangements about 87% or about 30% of the time, broadly matching IMGT annotations. In a later genetic analysis, a missense DCLRE1C variant was associated with V-gene and J-gene trimming of TCR beta chains, and the association was replicated in an independent cohort. The study gave a list of 150 to 200 TCR beta chains associated with cytomegalovirus. Correlated functional status among segregating V segments might be attributable to linkage disequilibrium, but an unknown experimental factor could not be ruled out. The sequencing pipeline was judged likely to have produced a cluster of highly shared sequence variants as a technical artifact. Presence/absence analyses assumed roughly uniform sequencing depth across donors, an assumption that may not hold. A later genetic analysis reported fewer N-insertions in productive TCRs among donors in an Asian-associated ancestry cluster than the roughly 720-donor mean.

The library was made by the immunoSEQ multiplex PCR assay. For the multiplex PCR, a mixture combining 60 forward primers for TCR Vbeta segments and 13 reverse primers for TCR Jbeta segments was used. The CDR3 region of rearranged TCR beta genes was amplified from genomic DNA with a multiplex PCR assay. The amplified TCR beta libraries were sequenced on the Illumina HiSeq System as 87-base-pair reads. In the paper's pipeline: Across the 700 or so repertoires, a later analysis counted 80 million or so unique TCR beta chains, 9.5 million to 12 million of which were shared by at least two donors. A nearest-neighbor algorithm error-corrected the raw reads and collapsed the reads into unique sequences, merging closely related sequences to remove PCR and sequencing errors. To assign V, D and J gene segments, CDR3 sequences were aligned to IMGT reference sequences. For a sequence to be retained, a match of at least six nucleotides was required to both a V gene segment and a J gene segment. A rearrangement counted as productive if the CDR3 had no stop codons and remained in frame with V and J, and every other rearrangement counted as non-productive. Following IMGT convention, CDR3 was defined as the stretch from the second conserved V-encoded cysteine to the conserved J-encoded phenylalanine. Sequences without an unambiguous match to a single V gene segment were excluded from the earlier analysis of 450 to 750 of the donors. In an earlier analysis of 587 of the donors, V segments were called functional above 56.7% productive rearrangements and were called segregating when the between-donor standard deviation exceeded 5%. A statistical classification framework was developed to diagnose cytomegalovirus status using the catalog of TCR beta chain sequences. A later analysis assigned V and J genes by comparing TCR nucleotide sequences with IMGT/GENE-DB human TR gene sequences. Using the TCRdist pipeline, a later analysis assigned CDR3 sequences along with most-parsimonious VDJ recombination scenarios. A later analysis defined each TCR beta chain by its CDR3 amino acid sequence plus V-gene family, and excluded reads lacking a unique V-gene family. To address suspected cross-contamination and a sequencing artifact, a later analysis removed 592 highly shared, low-generation-probability nucleotide sequences. In a later analysis, a clonal expansion index for each public chain was calculated from normalized within-repertoire ranks of inferred template counts. A later analysis computed generation probabilities with a VDJ recombination model fitted to out-of-frame rearrangements, and checked the results against IGoR. In a later analysis, TCR-TCR, TCR-HLA and TCR-CMV co-occurrence was scored with hypergeometric tests, and a repertoire-size bias correction was applied to TCR pairs. A later analysis estimated false discovery rates by permuting HLA or CMV assignments 20 times. In a later analysis, co-occurring TCRs were grouped using DBSCAN, and TCRdist sequence similarity was added for clustering within HLA-allele-positive subsets. Repertoires with fewer than 30,000 or more than 120,000 public chains, plus five repertoires with anomalous nucleotide sharing, were excluded from co-occurrence clustering. Imported from immuneACCESS, the table was reduced by TCRdb to in-frame sequences with V and J called. These copies leave out some clones; in studies compared against another copy, an unresolved V gene accounts for under half, and the cause of the remainder is not known. V, J and clone size derive from that table, while D and trimming were established from the DNA sequence. Present in this sample are tens of thousands of clones, 75% of which were seen just once. The top ten clonotypes cover around 25% of the sample.

The cohort was made up of approximately 670 healthy bone marrow donors. At the time of sampling, all cohort members were nominally healthy, though unrecorded immune exposures were likely present. The donor tested CMV seropositive and was one of the 289 seropositive cohort members. A peripheral blood sample was provided by each donor, and peripheral blood mononuclear cells were used for TCR beta sequencing. The Qiagen DNeasy Blood Extraction Kit was used to extract genomic DNA from the blood cell samples. The clonotype was recovered from a woman aged 35 to 49 in good health and CMV-seropositive. The sample consisted of PBMCs. Recombination linked TRBV2 to TRBJ1-5, with 9 central nucleotides matching TRBD1. Here the CDR3 is given as CASSAQGAEQPQHF. The nucleotide sequence reads TGTGCCAGCAGTGCACAGGGGGCCGAGCAGCCCCAGCATTTT.